The 16 T cell receptor beta chains listed next were all sequenced from one sample in a study of blood T cells in healthy people across ages. PCR was performed a second time for about 7 to 12 cycles using a sample-barcoded 5' primer and a J-beta primer mix. Each CDR3 protein is one row after TCRdb ran MiXCR on the 5' RACE reads. The data contain 710,000 or so distinct CDR3 sequences, 20% to 25% of them seen just once; the ten biggest clones take up 22%. Material for sequencing was blood. These receptor sequences come from a man between 65 and 85 years old in good health.

V is TRBV6-6 and J is TRBJ2-3; D gene ambiguous. V gave up 4 bases and J gave up 10 bases, with 12 bases separating them. The CDR3 is 12 residues long. The V gene's germline CDR1 is MNHNY and CDR2 SVGAGI (reference sequence). The CDR3 coding sequence is TGTGCCAGCAGTTCGGCGGTGGTTTCGCAGTATTTT. Translated: CASSSAVVSQYF.

This clonotype was picked up one time. This CDR3 is CASSDRLDTQYF. DNA of the CDR3: TGTGCCAGCAGTGACCGGTTAGATACGCAGTATTTT. The chain recombines TRBV6-5 with TRBJ2-3; unclear D gene. Trimming shortened V by 5 bases and J by 5 bases, and 8 bases separated the two germline ends. This CDR3 has 12 residues. Germline values: CDR1 MNHEY, CDR2 SVGAGI.

In this sample, this clonotype turned up a few times. V gene TRBV6-6 combines with J gene TRBJ1-2; D might be TRBD1 (6 bases). Trimming cost V 5 bases and J 9 bases, with 22 bases left between them. Looked up from germline, CDR1 is MNHNY and CDR2 is SVGAGI (reference sequence). The CDR3 covers 15 residues. The CDR3 coding sequence is TGTGCCAGCAGTCGCACCCCAGGGGACCCTACGAGCTACACCTTC. Protein product: CASSRTPGDPTSYTF.

This clonotype was seen ten or more times. The rearrangement links TRBV9 to TRBJ1-4; no clear D gene. Trimming took 3 bases from V and 3 from J, leaving 9 bases between them. Germline CDR1 SGDLS, CDR2 YYNGEE. The CDR3 is 14 amino acids. The CDR3 protein is CASSAGFSNEKLFF. CDR3 in DNA: TGTGCCAGCAGCGCAGGTTTTTCTAATGAAAAACTGTTTTTT. The full variable domain, in which reference TRBV9 and TRBJ1-4 provide the parts outside the CDR3, is DSGVTQTPKHLITATGQRVTLRCSPRSGDLSVYWYQQSLDQGLQFLIQYYNGEERAKGNILERFSAQQFPDLHSELNLSSLELGDSALYFCASSAGFSNEKLFFGSGTQLSVL.

This clonotype was recorded many times. The chain couples TRBV4-2 to TRBJ2-5; TRBD2 matches at 10 bases. The assigned J gene may be wrong: the sequence end matches TRBJ2-1 better. The V gene's germline CDR1 is LGHNA and CDR2 YNFKEQ. This CDR3 is 14 amino acids long. For the CDR3, the DNA is TGTGCCAGCACCCCGGGACTAGCGTCCCATGAGCAGTTCTTC. Translation gives CASTPGLASHEQFF.

The gene calls are TRBV6-5 and TRBJ2-5, with 7 bases lining up with TRBD2. The CDR3 consists of 11 residues. Germline loops: CDR1 MNHEY, CDR2 SVGAGI. The V segment lost 3 bases and the J segment 11 bases; nucleotides outside the gene matches: 3. The CDR3 reads CASSYGEGQYF. The CDR3, as DNA: TGTGCCAGCAGTTATGGGGAGGGGCAGTACTTC.

This clonotype was detected only a few times. The chain joins TRBV6-6 to TRBJ1-5, with D possibly being TRBD1 (6 bases). V was clipped by 8 bases and J by 5 bases, with 13 bases between them. CDR1 and CDR2 from the germline V gene are MNHNY and SVGAGI (reference sequence). This CDR3 has 13 residues. CDR3 nucleotides: TGTGCCAGCGGACCACAGGGTTATCAGCCCCAGCATTTT. Translated, it gives CASGPQGYQPQHF.

The chain combines TRBV10-3 with TRBJ2-3; TRBD2 matches at 8 bases. With V trimmed by 0 bases and J by 2 bases, 4 bases remained unmatched. The CDR3 is 16 amino acids. Per the germline V gene, CDR1 is ENHRY and CDR2 is SYGVKD. This chain's CDR3 is CAISESSSGATDTQYF. The CDR3 nucleotides read TGTGCCATCAGTGAGTCGAGTAGCGGGGCCACAGATACGCAGTATTTT.

The chain couples TRBV11-2 to TRBJ1-3, with TRBD1 matching 8 bases. CDR1 SGHAT and CDR2 FQNNGV come from the germline V gene. The CDR3 spans 18 residues. Losses at the gene ends were 2 bases for V and 0 bases for J; bases not matched to a gene: 9. CDR3 bases: TGTGCCAGCAGCTTAAGGGCCCCCGGACAGGGCTCTGGAAACACCATATATTTT. This encodes CASSLRAPGQGSGNTIYF.

The chain joins TRBV12-3 or TRBV12-4 to TRBJ2-3; 9 bases align to TRBD2. The length of the CDR3 is 14 residues. V trimming: 6 bases; J trimming: 9 bases; junction bases outside the gene matches: 10. CDR3 region: CASSRSGGIDTQYF. Written as DNA, the CDR3 is TGTGCCAGCAGCCGAAGCGGGGGGATAGACACGCAGTATTTT.

Only a few counts were recorded for this clonotype. The chain links TRBV7-8 to TRBJ2-5; maybe TRBD1 (5 bases). CDR1 is SGHVS and CDR2 is FQNEAQ in the germline V gene. CDR3 length equals 14 residues. The V gene lost 6 bases and the J gene lost 2 bases, with 13 bases spanning the gap. This CDR3 reads CASRRDRRQETQYF. The DNA for the CDR3 is TGTGCCAGCAGACGAGACAGAAGACAAGAGACCCAGTACTTC.

This chain uses TRBV18 with TRBJ2-5; TRBD1 is a possible D gene (6 bases). This CDR3 is 14 amino acids long. Germline CDR1 reads KGHSH; CDR2 reads LQKENI. With 3 bases removed from V and 4 bases from J, the gap between germline ends came to 12 bases. This CDR3 reads CASSPNQGRETQYF. CDR3 nucleotides: TGTGCCAGCTCACCTAATCAGGGGAGAGAGACCCAGTACTTC.

J is TRBJ2-6 and V is TRBV5-1; D not resolved. CDR3 length equals 15 residues. V lost 4 bases to trimming and J lost 2 bases, with 10 bases between them. Germline lookup yields CDR1 SGHRS and CDR2 YFSETQ. The DNA for the CDR3 is TGCGCCAGCAGCCTAAAAGAAGCTGGGGCCAACGTCCTGACTTTC. It specifies CASSLKEAGANVLTF.

The chain recombines TRBV12-3 or TRBV12-4 with TRBJ2-7; tentatively, D is TRBD2 (7 bases). The CDR3 consists of 14 residues. CDR3 loop: CASSRGGSSYEQHV. The DNA for the CDR3 is TGTGCCAGTTCTAGGGGGGGTTCCTCCTACGAGCAGCACGTC.

CDR3 protein: CVSREGGYNEQFF. The CDR3 nucleotides read TGTGTCTCCCGGGAAGGGGGCTACAATGAGCAGTTCTTC. The chain links TRBV2 to TRBJ2-7; TRBD1 might be the D (6 bases). The better agreement between TRBJ2-1 and the DNA end casts doubt on the J call. Germline V gene data show CDR1 as SNHLY and CDR2 as FYNNEI. CDR3 length equals 13 residues.

This clonotype appeared a single time. The V call is TRBV4-1, the J call TRBJ1-1, with TRBD1 identical over 9 bases. The length of the CDR3 is 16 residues. CDR1 MGHRA and CDR2 YSYEKL come from the germline V gene. After removal of 1 base from V and 2 bases from J, the junction contained 5 bases not matched to a gene. The CDR3 DNA is TGCGCCAGCAGCCAAGCTAGGGACAGGGTTAACACTGAAGCTTTCTTT. Its translation is CASSQARDRVNTEAFF.